This is a list of T cell receptor beta chains from one sample in a study of blood T cell repertoires in COVID-19. TCRdb's table, derived via immunoSEQ multiplex PCR, lists solely in-frame clones and lacks some. The repertoire holds 80,000 or so clones, with 60% to 85% as singletons. Sequenced input: peripheral blood. All receptors derive from a human donor in a cohort sampled during active COVID-19. The CDR3 runs from the conserved cysteine through the conserved F or W. A D gene is named only where the DNA matches it firmly. Some rows have no size entry. The others give once, few or many, or a class for an expanded clone.

D gene: TRBD1
clone size: .
J gene: TRBJ1-6
V gene: TRBV18
CDR3 DNA: TGTGCCAGCTCACCAGGGACAGGGGAAGATTCACCCCTCCACTTT
CDR3 protein: CASSPGTGEDSPLHF

D gene: TRBD1
clone size: .
J gene: TRBJ2-3
V gene: TRBV18
CDR3 DNA: TGTGCCAGCTCACCACTGGGACAGCGCACAGATACGCAGTATTTT
CDR3 protein: CASSPLGQRTDTQYF

D gene: TRBD1
clone size: .
J gene: TRBJ2-7
V gene: TRBV5-1
CDR3 DNA: TGCGCCAGCAGCTTGGGCTGGGACAGTCTATCGTTGTACTTC
CDR3 protein: CASSLGWDSLSLYF

D gene: .
clone size: .
J gene: TRBJ2-7
V gene: TRBV9
CDR3 DNA: TGTGCCAGCAGCCCGCACAGCTCCTACGAGCAGTACTTC
CDR3 protein: CASSPHSSYEQYF

D gene: .
clone size: .
J gene: TRBJ1-1
V gene: TRBV5-4
CDR3 DNA: TGTGCCAGCAGCTTGGGGAGGACTGAAGCTTTCTTT
CDR3 protein: CASSLGRTEAFF

D gene: .
clone size: .
J gene: TRBJ1-6
V gene: TRBV28
CDR3 DNA: TGTGCCAGCAGTTTAAATCAGGGTAGGACCCTCCACTTT
CDR3 protein: CASSLNQGRTLHF

D gene: TRBD1
clone size: once
J gene: TRBJ1-5
V gene: TRBV30
CDR3 DNA: TGTGCCTGGAGTCGGACAGGGATAGGTAGCAATCAGCCCCAGCATTTT
CDR3 protein: CAWSRTGIGSNQPQHF

D gene: .
clone size: once
J gene: TRBJ2-7
V gene: TRBV6-5
CDR3 DNA: TGTGCCAGCTCCCCGGGGACCTACGAGCAGTACTTC
CDR3 protein: CASSPGTYEQYF

D gene: TRBD1
clone size: .
J gene: TRBJ1-1
V gene: TRBV28
CDR3 DNA: TGTGCCAGCAGTCGCTCGGACAGGGAGGACACTGAAGCTTTCTTT
CDR3 protein: CASSRSDREDTEAFF

D gene: TRBD1
clone size: .
J gene: TRBJ2-7
V gene: TRBV6-6
CDR3 DNA: TGTGCCAGCAGGAGATCGGGACAGCACTACGAGCAGTACTTC
CDR3 protein: CASRRSGQHYEQYF

D gene: .
clone size: .
J gene: TRBJ1-1
V gene: TRBV5-1
CDR3 DNA: TGCGCCAGCAGCTTGACACCCCAGGGCACTGAAGCTTTCTTT
CDR3 protein: CASSLTPQGTEAFF

D gene: TRBD2
clone size: .
J gene: TRBJ2-5
V gene: TRBV2
CDR3 DNA: TGTGCCAGCAAGCTAGCGGGGGGGCCGCGGGAGACCCAGTACTTC
CDR3 protein: CASKLAGGPRETQYF

D gene: TRBD1
clone size: .
J gene: TRBJ1-2
V gene: TRBV5-1
CDR3 DNA: TGCGCCAGCAGCTTGGGGACAGGGTATGGCTACACCTTC
CDR3 protein: CASSLGTGYGYTF

D gene: TRBD1
clone size: once
J gene: TRBJ2-7
V gene: TRBV29-1
CDR3 DNA: TGCAGCGTTGGGAATCGGACAGGGGGCGAGCAGTACTTC
CDR3 protein: CSVGNRTGGEQYF

D gene: TRBD1
clone size: .
J gene: TRBJ2-7
V gene: TRBV7-9
CDR3 DNA: TGTGCCAGCAGCTTAGCGACCGGGACAGGGGATTTCAGCGAGCAGTACTTC
CDR3 protein: CASSLATGTGDFSEQYF

D gene: .
clone size: .
J gene: TRBJ2-7
V gene: TRBV7-2
CDR3 DNA: TGTGCCAGCAGCAGAGCACGCTTCTACGAGCAGTACTTC
CDR3 protein: CASSRARFYEQYF

D gene: .
clone size: .
J gene: TRBJ1-6
V gene: TRBV6-2/TRBV6-3
CDR3 DNA: TGTGCCAGCAGTCCGAGTCTAAATTCACCCCTCCACTTT
CDR3 protein: CASSPSLNSPLHF

D gene: TRBD1
clone size: once
J gene: TRBJ2-7
V gene: TRBV28
CDR3 DNA: TGTGCCAGCAGTACCCTGCGAGGGGGCGCCGAGCAGTACTTC
CDR3 protein: CASSTLRGGAEQYF

D gene: .
clone size: .
J gene: TRBJ1-3
V gene: TRBV14
CDR3 DNA: TGTGCCAGCAGCCCTCGTCGGAGCTTCTCTGGAAACACCATATATTTT
CDR3 protein: CASSPRRSFSGNTIYF

D gene: .
clone size: .
J gene: TRBJ1-2
V gene: TRBV28
CDR3 DNA: TGTGCCAGCAGTCCCGGAGGGCAGGACTATGGCTACACCTTC
CDR3 protein: CASSPGGQDYGYTF

D gene: .
clone size: .
J gene: TRBJ1-1
V gene: TRBV7-8
CDR3 DNA: TGTGCCAGCAGCTCAGGACAGATGAACACTGAAGCTTTCTTT
CDR3 protein: CASSSGQMNTEAFF

D gene: .
clone size: .
J gene: TRBJ1-5
V gene: TRBV5-6
CDR3 DNA: TGTGCCAGCTTGGGAGCCCCGGGGATAACAACCGGTCAGCCCCAGCATTTT
CDR3 protein: CASLGAPGITTGQPQHF

D gene: .
clone size: .
J gene: TRBJ1-4
V gene: TRBV19
CDR3 DNA: TGTGCCAGTACCGTAAACTTCCGGGGTGAAAAACTGTTTTTT
CDR3 protein: CASTVNFRGEKLFF

D gene: TRBD2
clone size: .
J gene: TRBJ2-1
V gene: TRBV15
CDR3 DNA: TGTGCCACCAGTGCGCTAGCGGGGGGGTACAATGAGCAGTTCTTC
CDR3 protein: CATSALAGGYNEQFF

D gene: TRBD2
clone size: .
J gene: TRBJ2-7
V gene: TRBV4-3
CDR3 DNA: TGCGCCAGCAGCCAAGACATCAGCGGGGGGTTTTACGAGCAGTACTTC
CDR3 protein: CASSQDISGGFYEQYF

D gene: TRBD2
clone size: .
J gene: TRBJ2-3
V gene: TRBV5-4
CDR3 DNA: TGTGCCAGCAGCTTCGCTAGCGGGGTGGATACGCAGTATTTT
CDR3 protein: CASSFASGVDTQYF

D gene: TRBD1
clone size: .
J gene: TRBJ1-2
V gene: TRBV9
CDR3 DNA: TGTGCCAGCAGCTCGGAGACAGGGCGCAACTATGGCTACACCTTC
CDR3 protein: CASSSETGRNYGYTF

D gene: .
clone size: .
J gene: TRBJ2-7
V gene: TRBV4-1
CDR3 DNA: TGCGCCAGCAGCCTATTAACAGGGTTCCACGAGCAGTACTTC
CDR3 protein: CASSLLTGFHEQYF

D gene: .
clone size: few
J gene: TRBJ2-1
V gene: TRBV19
CDR3 DNA: TGTGCCAGTAGTAACCACAGGGCTTATGAGCAGTTCTTC
CDR3 protein: CASSNHRAYEQFF

D gene: .
clone size: .
J gene: TRBJ2-5
V gene: TRBV11-2
CDR3 DNA: TGTGCCAGCAGCTTCGGGGTTCAGGAGACCCAGTACTTC
CDR3 protein: CASSFGVQETQYF

D gene: TRBD2
clone size: .
J gene: TRBJ2-6
V gene: TRBV19
CDR3 DNA: TGTGCCAGTAGTATGTTCAGGGAGGGAACGAGCTCTGGGGCCAACGTCCTGACTTTC
CDR3 protein: CASSMFREGTSSGANVLTF

D gene: .
clone size: .
J gene: TRBJ2-7
V gene: TRBV5-1
CDR3 DNA: TGCGCCAGCAGCCCGCAGGGAGGGGGGGTAAACCCCTACGAGCAGTACTTC
CDR3 protein: CASSPQGGGVNPYEQYF

D gene: TRBD1
clone size: .
J gene: TRBJ2-7
V gene: TRBV5-1
CDR3 DNA: TGCGCCAGCAGTGATAGGGACAGGGGTTCCTACGAGCAGTACTTC
CDR3 protein: CASSDRDRGSYEQYF

D gene: TRBD1
clone size: few
J gene: TRBJ1-6
V gene: TRBV6-1
CDR3 DNA: TGTGCCAGCAGTGAATACTGGACAGGGGGTGATTCACCCCTCCACTTT
CDR3 protein: CASSEYWTGGDSPLHF

D gene: TRBD1
clone size: .
J gene: TRBJ2-7
V gene: TRBV6-5
CDR3 DNA: TGTGCCAGCAGACCCGGACAGGGTGCTATCTACGAGCAGTACTTC
CDR3 protein: CASRPGQGAIYEQYF

D gene: .
clone size: .
J gene: TRBJ2-1
V gene: TRBV6-5
CDR3 DNA: TGTGCCAGCAGCCGGACTGGTTACAATGAGCAGTTCTTC
CDR3 protein: CASSRTGYNEQFF

D gene: TRBD2
clone size: .
J gene: TRBJ2-3
V gene: TRBV5-6
CDR3 DNA: TGTGCCAGCAGCAACTACGGGACTAGCGGGGGGGCAGATACGCAGTATTTT
CDR3 protein: CASSNYGTSGGADTQYF

D gene: .
clone size: .
J gene: TRBJ1-3
V gene: TRBV2
CDR3 DNA: TGTGCCAGCACCCCTTCAGGGGTTGGAAACACCATATATTTT
CDR3 protein: CASTPSGVGNTIYF

D gene: .
clone size: .
J gene: TRBJ1-1
V gene: TRBV5-1
CDR3 DNA: TGCGCCAGCAGCTTAGATCCGAACAGTAACACTGAAGCTTTCTTT
CDR3 protein: CASSLDPNSNTEAFF

D gene: TRBD1
clone size: .
J gene: TRBJ1-3
V gene: TRBV7-9
CDR3 DNA: TGTGCCAGCAGCTCGGACAGGGATGGAAACACCATATATTTT
CDR3 protein: CASSSDRDGNTIYF

D gene: .
clone size: .
J gene: TRBJ1-2
V gene: TRBV5-5
CDR3 DNA: TGTGCCAGCAGCTTGGGCATAACAGGGAACTATGGCTACACCTTC
CDR3 protein: CASSLGITGNYGYTF

D gene: TRBD1
clone size: .
J gene: TRBJ1-1
V gene: TRBV5-1
CDR3 DNA: TGCGCCAGCAGCTTGTCGGGGACAGGGGGCACTGAAGCTTTCTTT
CDR3 protein: CASSLSGTGGTEAFF

D gene: TRBD1
clone size: few
J gene: TRBJ1-1
V gene: TRBV11-2
CDR3 DNA: TGTGCCAGCAGCTCCGAGGACAGGGGTGCTTTCTTT
CDR3 protein: CASSSEDRGAFF

D gene: TRBD2
clone size: .
J gene: TRBJ2-5
V gene: TRBV5-6
CDR3 DNA: TGTGCCAGCAGCTTGGTCGGGGGGGGATTCAAGCAGACCCAGTACTTC
CDR3 protein: CASSLVGGGFKQTQYF

D gene: TRBD1
clone size: .
J gene: TRBJ2-7
V gene: TRBV10-3
CDR3 DNA: TGTGCCATCAGGGGGACAGGGGGGTACGAGCAGTACTTC
CDR3 protein: CAIRGTGGYEQYF

D gene: TRBD1
clone size: .
J gene: TRBJ2-5
V gene: TRBV2
CDR3 DNA: TGTGCCAGCAGTGCGGAACAGGGGGAAGAGACCCAGTACTTC
CDR3 protein: CASSAEQGEETQYF